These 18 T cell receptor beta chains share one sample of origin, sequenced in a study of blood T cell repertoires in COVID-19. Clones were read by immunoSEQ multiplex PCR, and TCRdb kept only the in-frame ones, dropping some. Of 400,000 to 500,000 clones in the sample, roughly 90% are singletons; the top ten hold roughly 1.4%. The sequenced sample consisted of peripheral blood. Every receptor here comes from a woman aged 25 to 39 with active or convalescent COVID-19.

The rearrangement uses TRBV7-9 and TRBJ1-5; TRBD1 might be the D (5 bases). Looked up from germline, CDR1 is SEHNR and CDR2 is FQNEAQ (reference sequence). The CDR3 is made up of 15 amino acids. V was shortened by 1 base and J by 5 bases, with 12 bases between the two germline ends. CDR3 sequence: CASSLEGYEHQPQHF. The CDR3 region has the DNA TGTGCCAGCAGCTTAGAGGGGTATGAGCATCAGCCCCAGCATTTT.

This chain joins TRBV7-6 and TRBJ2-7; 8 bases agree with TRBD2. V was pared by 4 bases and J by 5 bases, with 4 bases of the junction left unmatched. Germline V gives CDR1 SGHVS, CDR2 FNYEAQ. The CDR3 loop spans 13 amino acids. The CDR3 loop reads CASSSRTSHEQYF. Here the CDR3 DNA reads TGTGCCAGCAGCTCTAGGACTAGCCACGAGCAGTACTTC. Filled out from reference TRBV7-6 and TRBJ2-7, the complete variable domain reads GAGVSQSPRYKVTKRGQDVALRCDPISGHVSLYWYRQALGQGPEFLTYFNYEAQQDKSGLPNDRFSAERPEGSISTLTIQRTEQRDSAMYRCASSSRTSHEQYFGPGTRLTVT.

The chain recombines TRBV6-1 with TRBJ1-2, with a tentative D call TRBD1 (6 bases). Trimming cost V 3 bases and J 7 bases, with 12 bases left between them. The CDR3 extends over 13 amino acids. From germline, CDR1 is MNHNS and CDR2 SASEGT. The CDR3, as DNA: TGTGCCAGCAGTGACAACAGGGTTGGTGGCTACACCTTC. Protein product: CASSDNRVGGYTF.

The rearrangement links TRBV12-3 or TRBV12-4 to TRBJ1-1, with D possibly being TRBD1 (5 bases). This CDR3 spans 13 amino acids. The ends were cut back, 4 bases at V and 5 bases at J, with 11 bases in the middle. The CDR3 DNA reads TGTGCCAGCAGTTCTGGGGGGGGGACTGAAGCTTTCTTT. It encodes CASSSGGGTEAFF.

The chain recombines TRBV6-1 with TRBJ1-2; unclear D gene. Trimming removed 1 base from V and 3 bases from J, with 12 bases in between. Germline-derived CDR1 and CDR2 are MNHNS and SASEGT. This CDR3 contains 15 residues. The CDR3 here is CASSEVRTGDYGYTF. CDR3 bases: TGTGCCAGCAGTGAAGTCCGTACCGGGGACTATGGCTACACCTTC.

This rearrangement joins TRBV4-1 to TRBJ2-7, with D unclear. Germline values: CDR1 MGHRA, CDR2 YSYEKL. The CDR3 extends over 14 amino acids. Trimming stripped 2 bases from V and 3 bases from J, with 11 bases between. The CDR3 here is CASSQRFRDYEQYF. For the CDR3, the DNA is TGCGCCAGCAGCCAACGGTTCCGAGACTACGAGCAGTACTTC.

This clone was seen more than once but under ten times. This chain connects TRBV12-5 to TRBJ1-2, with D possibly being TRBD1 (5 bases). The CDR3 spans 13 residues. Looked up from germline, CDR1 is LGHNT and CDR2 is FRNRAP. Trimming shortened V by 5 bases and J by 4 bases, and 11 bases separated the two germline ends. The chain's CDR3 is CASGPGHVYGYTF. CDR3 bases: TGTGCTAGTGGTCCCGGACATGTCTATGGCTACACCTTC. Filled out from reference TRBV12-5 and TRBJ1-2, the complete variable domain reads DARVTQTPRHKVTEMGQEVTMRCQPILGHNTVFWYRQTMMQGLELLAYFRNRAPLDDSGMPKDRFSAEMPDATLATLKIQPSEPRDSAVYFCASGPGHVYGYTFGSGTRLTVV.

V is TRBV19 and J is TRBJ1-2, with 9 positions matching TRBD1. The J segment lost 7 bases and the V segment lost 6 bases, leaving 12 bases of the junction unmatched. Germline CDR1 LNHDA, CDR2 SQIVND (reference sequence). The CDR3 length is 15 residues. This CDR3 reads CASRPQGQGVGGYTF. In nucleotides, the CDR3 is TGTGCCAGTAGACCCCAGGGACAGGGAGTCGGTGGCTACACCTTC.

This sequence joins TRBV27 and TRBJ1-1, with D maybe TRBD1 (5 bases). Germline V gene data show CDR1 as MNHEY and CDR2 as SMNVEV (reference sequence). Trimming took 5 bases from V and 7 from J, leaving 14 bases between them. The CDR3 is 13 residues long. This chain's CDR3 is CASSDDSAVEAFF. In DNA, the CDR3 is TGTGCCAGCAGTGATGACAGCGCCGTTGAAGCTTTCTTT.

The CDR3 DNA is TGTGCCAGCAGCTTCGGACAGGCGAACACCGGGGAGCTGTTTTTT. This codes for CASSFGQANTGELFF. The chain joins TRBV11-3 to TRBJ2-2; TRBD1 aligns across 7 bases. Looked up from germline, CDR1 is SGHNT and CDR2 is YENEEA. The trim removed 3 bases at V and 0 bases at J, leaving 1 base unmatched. This CDR3 contains 15 residues.

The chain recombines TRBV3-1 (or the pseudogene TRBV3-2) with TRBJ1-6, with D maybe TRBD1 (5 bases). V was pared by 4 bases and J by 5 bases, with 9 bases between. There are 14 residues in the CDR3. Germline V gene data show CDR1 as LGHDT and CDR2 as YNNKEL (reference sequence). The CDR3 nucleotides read TGTGCCAGCAGCCTCCAGGGTAATAATTCACCCCTCCACTTT. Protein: CASSLQGNNSPLHF.

The CDR3 loop is CASSEGGEPVGYF. For the CDR3, the DNA is TGTGCCAGCAGCGAGGGTGGAGAGCCCGTCGGGTACTTC. The rearrangement links TRBV7-2 to TRBJ2-7; D is possibly TRBD2 (5 bases). The germline V gene encodes CDR1 SGHTA and CDR2 FQGNSA. The CDR3 totals 13 residues. V was pared by 5 bases and J by 12 bases, with 20 bases between.

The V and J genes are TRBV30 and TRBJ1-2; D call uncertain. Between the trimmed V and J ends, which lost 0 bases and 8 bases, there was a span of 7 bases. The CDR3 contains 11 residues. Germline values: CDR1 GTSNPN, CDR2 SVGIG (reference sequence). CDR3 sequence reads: CAWSVAVGYTF. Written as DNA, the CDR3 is TGTGCCTGGAGTGTAGCGGTCGGCTACACCTTC.

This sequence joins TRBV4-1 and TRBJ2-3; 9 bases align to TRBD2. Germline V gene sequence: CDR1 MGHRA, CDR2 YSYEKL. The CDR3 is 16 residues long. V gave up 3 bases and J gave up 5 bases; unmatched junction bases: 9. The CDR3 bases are TGCGCCAGCAGCCATAGGGGCGGGGGGGTCGGAGATACGCAGTATTTT. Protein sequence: CASSHRGGGVGDTQYF.

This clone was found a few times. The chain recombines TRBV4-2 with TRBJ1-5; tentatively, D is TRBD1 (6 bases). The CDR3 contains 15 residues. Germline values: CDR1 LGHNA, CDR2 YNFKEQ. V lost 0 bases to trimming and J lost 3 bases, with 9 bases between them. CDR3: CASSQDQGNNQPQHF. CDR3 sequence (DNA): TGTGCCAGCAGCCAAGATCAGGGGAACAATCAGCCCCAGCATTTT.

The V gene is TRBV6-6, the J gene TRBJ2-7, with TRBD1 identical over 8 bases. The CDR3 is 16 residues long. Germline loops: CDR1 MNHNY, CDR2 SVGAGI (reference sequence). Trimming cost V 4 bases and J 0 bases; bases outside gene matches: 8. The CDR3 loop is CASSSQGVGPSYEQYF. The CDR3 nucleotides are TGTGCCAGCAGTTCACAGGGGGTCGGACCCTCCTACGAGCAGTACTTC.

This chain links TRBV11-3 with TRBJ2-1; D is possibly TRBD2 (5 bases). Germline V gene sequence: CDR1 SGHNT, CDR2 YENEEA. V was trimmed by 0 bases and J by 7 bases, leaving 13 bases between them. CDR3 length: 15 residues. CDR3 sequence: CASSLEGLPQNEQFF. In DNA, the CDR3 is TGTGCCAGCAGCTTAGAAGGACTCCCCCAGAATGAGCAGTTCTTC.

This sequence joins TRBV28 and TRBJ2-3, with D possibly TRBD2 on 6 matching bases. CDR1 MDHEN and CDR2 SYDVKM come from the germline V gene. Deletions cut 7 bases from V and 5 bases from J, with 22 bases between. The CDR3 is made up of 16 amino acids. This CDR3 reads CASIANVGKEGDTQYF. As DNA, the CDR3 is TGTGCCAGCATCGCCAACGTGGGGAAGGAGGGAGATACGCAGTATTTT.